This T cell receptor (beta chain) was found in a study of T cell changes during pregnancy in multiple sclerosis. The method was immunoSEQ multiplex PCR; TCRdb's version includes in-frame clones alone and lacks a portion of them. The sample includes more than 65,000 clones, about nine tenths of them seen just once. The V end lost 5 bases, the J end lost 2 bases, and 18 bases lay between the germline ends. CDR3 size: 16 residues. Germline assignment: CDR1 SEHNR and CDR2 FQNEAQ (reference sequence). Sequencing used peripheral blood, obtained after pregnancy. The TCR was taken from a female donor in good health, enrolled as a control in a pregnancy study. The chain employs TRBV7-9 and TRBJ2-5; D gene unclear. Here the CDR3 reads CASSIYRHNIQETQYF. The CDR3 nucleotides are TGTGCCAGCAGCATTTACAGACACAATATACAAGAGACCCAGTACTTC.